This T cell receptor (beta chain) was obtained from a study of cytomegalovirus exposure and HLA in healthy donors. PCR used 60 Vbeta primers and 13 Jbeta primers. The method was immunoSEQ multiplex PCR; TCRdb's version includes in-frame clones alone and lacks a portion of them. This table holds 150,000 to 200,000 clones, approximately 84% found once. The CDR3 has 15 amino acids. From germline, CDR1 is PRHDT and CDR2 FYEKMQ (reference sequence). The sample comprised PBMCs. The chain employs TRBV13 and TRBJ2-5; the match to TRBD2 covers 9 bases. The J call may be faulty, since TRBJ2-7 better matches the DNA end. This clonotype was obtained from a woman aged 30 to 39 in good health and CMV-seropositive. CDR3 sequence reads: CASSGLAGETYEQYF. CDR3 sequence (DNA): TGTGCCAGCAGCGGATTAGCGGGAGAGACCTACGAGCAGTACTTC.